This TCR beta chain came from a study of shared clonotypes between healthy human individuals. Study-wide findings and caveats: Relative to their counterparts shared across all four donors, non-shared clonotypes exhibited diminished generation probabilities. Rarefaction showed that sequencing of sorted subsets was incomplete (despite large depth).

The donor cohort consisted entirely of Caucasian adults residing in Nashville, Tennessee. The split of CD4+ cells yielded CD45RA+ naive and CD45RA-negative memory subsets. Looked up from germline, CDR1 is KGHSH and CDR2 is LQKENI. Trimming shortened V by 5 bases and J by 0 bases, and 10 bases separated the two germline ends. This CDR3 is 14 amino acids long. Notes on this clone: The antigen is unknown.

TCRdb keeps only in-frame clones here, not all; method: immunoSEQ multiplex PCR. The sample has about 530,000 clones; around 96% are singletons. The sequencing input was naive CD4+ T cells sorted from blood. The subset was: CD45RA+ positively selected. The chain employs TRBV18 and TRBJ1-1; D is undetermined. The clonotype originates from a woman in her 30s in good health. The CDR3 sequence: CASSDTAMNTEAFF. DNA of the CDR3: TGTGCCAGCTCAGACACAGCCATGAACACTGAAGCTTTCTTT.